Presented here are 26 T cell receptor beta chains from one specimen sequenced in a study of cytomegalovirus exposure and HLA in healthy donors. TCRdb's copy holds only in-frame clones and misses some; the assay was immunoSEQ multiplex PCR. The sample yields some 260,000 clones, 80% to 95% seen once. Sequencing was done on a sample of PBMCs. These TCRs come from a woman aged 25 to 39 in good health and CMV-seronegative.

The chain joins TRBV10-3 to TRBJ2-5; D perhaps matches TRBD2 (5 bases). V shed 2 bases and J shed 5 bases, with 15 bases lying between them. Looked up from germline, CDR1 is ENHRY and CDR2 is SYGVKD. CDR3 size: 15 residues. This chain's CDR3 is CAISEKGGGLETQYF. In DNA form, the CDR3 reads TGTGCCATCAGTGAGAAGGGTGGAGGCCTCGAGACCCAGTACTTC.

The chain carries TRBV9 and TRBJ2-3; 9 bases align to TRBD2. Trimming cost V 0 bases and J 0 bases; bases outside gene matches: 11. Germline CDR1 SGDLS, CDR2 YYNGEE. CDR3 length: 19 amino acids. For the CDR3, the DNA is TGTGCCAGCAGCGTAGCTGGTAGCGGGAGCCTTGTGAGCACAGATACGCAGTATTTT. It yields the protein CASSVAGSGSLVSTDTQYF.

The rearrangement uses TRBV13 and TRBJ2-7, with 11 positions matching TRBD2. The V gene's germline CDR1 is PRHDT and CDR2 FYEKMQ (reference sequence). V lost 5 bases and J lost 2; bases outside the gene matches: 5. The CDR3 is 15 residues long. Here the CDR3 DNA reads TGTGCCAGCAGCGCTCCACTAGCGGGAGCCTACGAGCAGTACTTC. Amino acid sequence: CASSAPLAGAYEQYF.

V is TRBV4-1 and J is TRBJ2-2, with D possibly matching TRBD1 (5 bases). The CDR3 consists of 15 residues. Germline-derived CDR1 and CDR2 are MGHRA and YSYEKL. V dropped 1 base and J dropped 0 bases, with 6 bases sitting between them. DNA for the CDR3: TGCGCCAGCAGCCAAGCAGGGACGAACACCGGGGAGCTGTTTTTT. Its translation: CASSQAGTNTGELFF.

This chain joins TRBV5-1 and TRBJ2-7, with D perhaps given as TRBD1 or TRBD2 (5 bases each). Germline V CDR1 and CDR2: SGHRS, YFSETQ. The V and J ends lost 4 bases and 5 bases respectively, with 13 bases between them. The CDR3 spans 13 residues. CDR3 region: CASSRLGEHEQYF. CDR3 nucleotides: TGCGCCAGCAGCCGATTGGGGGAGCACGAGCAGTACTTC.

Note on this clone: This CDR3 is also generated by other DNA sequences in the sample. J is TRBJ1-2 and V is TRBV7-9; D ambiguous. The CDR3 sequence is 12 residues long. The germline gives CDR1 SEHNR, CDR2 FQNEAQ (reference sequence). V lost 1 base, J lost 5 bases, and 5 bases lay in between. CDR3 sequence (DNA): TGTGCCAGCAGCTTAGGGGGATATGGCTACACCTTC. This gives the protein CASSLGGYGYTF.

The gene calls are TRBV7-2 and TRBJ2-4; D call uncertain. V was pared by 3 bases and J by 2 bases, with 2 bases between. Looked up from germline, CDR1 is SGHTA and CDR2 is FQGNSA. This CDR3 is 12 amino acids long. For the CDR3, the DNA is TGTGCCAGCAGCTTTCCCAAAAACATTCAGTACTTC. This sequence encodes CASSFPKNIQYF.

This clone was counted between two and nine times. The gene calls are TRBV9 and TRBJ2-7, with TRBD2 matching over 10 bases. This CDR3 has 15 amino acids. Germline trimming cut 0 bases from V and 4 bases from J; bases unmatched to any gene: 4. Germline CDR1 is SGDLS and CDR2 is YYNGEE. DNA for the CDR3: TGTGCCAGCAGCGTAGGGCTAGCGGGAGAGTACGAGCAGTACTTC. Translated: CASSVGLAGEYEQYF.

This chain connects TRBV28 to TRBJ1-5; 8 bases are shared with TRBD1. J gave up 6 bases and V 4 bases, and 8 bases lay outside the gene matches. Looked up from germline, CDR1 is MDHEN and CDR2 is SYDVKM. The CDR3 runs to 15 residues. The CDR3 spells CASSSAGGSIQPQHF. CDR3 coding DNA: TGTGCCAGCAGTTCAGCAGGGGGCTCCATTCAGCCCCAGCATTTT.

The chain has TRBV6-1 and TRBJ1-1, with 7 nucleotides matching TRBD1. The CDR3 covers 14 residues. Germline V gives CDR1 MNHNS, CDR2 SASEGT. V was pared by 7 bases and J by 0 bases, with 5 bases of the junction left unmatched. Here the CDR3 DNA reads TGTGCCAGCACGGGACAGATCTTGAACACTGAAGCTTTCTTT. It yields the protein CASTGQILNTEAFF.

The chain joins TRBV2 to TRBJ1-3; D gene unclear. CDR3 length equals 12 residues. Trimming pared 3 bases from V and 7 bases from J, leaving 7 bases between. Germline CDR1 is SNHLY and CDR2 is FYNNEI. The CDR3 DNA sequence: TGTGCCAGCAGTGACAGCCCTAACACCATATATTTT. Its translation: CASSDSPNTIYF.

CDR3 nucleotides: TGTGCCAGCAGTTATCGACTAGCGGACCTTGAGGAGGAGCTGTTTTTT. Translating it yields CASSYRLADLEEELFF. The chain employs TRBV6-5 and TRBJ2-2; 9 positions match TRBD2. Germline V gene sequence: CDR1 MNHEY, CDR2 SVGAGI. This CDR3 has 16 amino acids. J gave up 10 bases and V 3 bases, and 12 bases lay outside the gene matches.

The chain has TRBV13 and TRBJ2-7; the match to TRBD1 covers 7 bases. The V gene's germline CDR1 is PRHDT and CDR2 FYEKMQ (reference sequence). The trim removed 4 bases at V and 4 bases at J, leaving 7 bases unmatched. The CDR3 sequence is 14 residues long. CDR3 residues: CASSYNRGGYEQYF. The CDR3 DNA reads TGTGCCAGCAGCTATAACAGGGGCGGTTACGAGCAGTACTTC.

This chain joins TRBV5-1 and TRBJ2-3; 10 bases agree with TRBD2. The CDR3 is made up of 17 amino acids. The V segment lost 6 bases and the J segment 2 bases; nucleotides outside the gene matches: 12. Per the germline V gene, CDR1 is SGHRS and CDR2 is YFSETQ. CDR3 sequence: CASTLTPSGSTTDTQYF. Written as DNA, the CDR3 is TGCGCCAGCACCCTAACCCCTAGCGGGAGTACCACAGATACGCAGTATTTT.

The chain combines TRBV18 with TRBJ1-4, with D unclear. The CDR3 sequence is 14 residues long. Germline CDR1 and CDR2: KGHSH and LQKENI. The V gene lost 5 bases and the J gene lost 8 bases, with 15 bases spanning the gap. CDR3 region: CASSDNGEPEKLFF. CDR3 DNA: TGTGCCAGCTCAGATAACGGGGAACCCGAAAAACTGTTTTTT.

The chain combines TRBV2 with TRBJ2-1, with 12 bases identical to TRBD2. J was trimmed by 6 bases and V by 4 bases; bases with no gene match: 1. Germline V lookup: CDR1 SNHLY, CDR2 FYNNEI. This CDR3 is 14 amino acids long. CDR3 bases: TGTGCCAGCAGTGGACTAGCGGGAGTCAATGAGCAGTTCTTC. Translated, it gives CASSGLAGVNEQFF.

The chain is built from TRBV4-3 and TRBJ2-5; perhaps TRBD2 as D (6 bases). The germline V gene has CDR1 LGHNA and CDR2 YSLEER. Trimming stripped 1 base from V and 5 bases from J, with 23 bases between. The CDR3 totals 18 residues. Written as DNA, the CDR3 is TGCGCCAGCAGCCAAGCGGTGGGGGGAGCCCCCGGGGTGGAGACCCAGTACTTC. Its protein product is CASSQAVGGAPGVETQYF.

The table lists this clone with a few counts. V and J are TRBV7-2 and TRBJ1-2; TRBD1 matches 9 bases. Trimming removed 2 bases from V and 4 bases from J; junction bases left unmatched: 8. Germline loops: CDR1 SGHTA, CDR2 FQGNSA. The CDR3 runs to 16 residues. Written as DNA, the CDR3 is TGTGCCAGCAGCTTATGGGGGACAGGGATAGGCTATGGCTACACCTTC. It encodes CASSLWGTGIGYGYTF. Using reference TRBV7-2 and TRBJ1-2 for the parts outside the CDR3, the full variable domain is GAGVSQSPSNKVTEKGKDVELRCDPISGHTALYWYRQSLGQGLEFLIYFQGNSAPDKSGLPSDRFSAERTGGSVSTLTIQRTQQEDSAVYLCASSLWGTGIGYGYTFGSGTRLTVV.

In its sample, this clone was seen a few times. The CDR3 region is CASSEFWDEAEAFF. The CDR3 DNA is TGTGCCAGCAGTGAATTTTGGGATGAGGCTGAAGCTTTCTTT. The V call is TRBV6-1, the J call TRBJ1-1; D ambiguous. The CDR3 sequence is 14 residues long. V lost 2 bases and J lost 6, with 13 bases in between. CDR1 is MNHNS and CDR2 is SASEGT in the germline V gene.

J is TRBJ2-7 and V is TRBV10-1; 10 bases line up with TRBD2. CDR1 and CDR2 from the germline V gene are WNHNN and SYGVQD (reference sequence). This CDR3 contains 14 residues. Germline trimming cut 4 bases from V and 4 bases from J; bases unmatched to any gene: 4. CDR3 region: CASSVVAGGYEQYF. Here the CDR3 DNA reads TGCGCCAGCAGTGTTGTAGCGGGAGGTTACGAGCAGTACTTC.

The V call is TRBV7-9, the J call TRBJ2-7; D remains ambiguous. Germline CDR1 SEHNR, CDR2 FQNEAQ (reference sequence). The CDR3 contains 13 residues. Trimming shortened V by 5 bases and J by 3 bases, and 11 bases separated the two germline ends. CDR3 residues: CASSRGLDYEQYF. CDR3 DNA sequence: TGTGCCAGCAGCCGAGGTCTTGACTACGAGCAGTACTTC.

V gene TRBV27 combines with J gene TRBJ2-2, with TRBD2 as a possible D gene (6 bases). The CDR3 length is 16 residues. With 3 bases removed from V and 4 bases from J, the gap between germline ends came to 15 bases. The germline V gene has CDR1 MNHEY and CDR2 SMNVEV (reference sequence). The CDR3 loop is CASSFTGGAVTGELFF. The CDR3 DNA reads TGTGCCAGCAGTTTCACCGGCGGGGCGGTCACCGGGGAGCTGTTTTTT.

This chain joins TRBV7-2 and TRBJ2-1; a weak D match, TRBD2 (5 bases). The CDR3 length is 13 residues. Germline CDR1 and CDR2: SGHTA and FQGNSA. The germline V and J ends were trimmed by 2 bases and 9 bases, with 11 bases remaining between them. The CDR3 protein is CASSLSYRGEQFF. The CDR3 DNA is TGTGCCAGCAGCTTAAGCTATCGGGGTGAGCAGTTCTTC.

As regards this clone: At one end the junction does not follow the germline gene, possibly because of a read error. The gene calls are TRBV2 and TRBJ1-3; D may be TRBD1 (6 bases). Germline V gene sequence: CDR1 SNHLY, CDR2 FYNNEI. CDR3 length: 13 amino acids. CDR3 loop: CASREGQWDTIYF. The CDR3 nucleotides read TGTGCCAGCAGAGAAGGACAGTGGGACACCATATATTTT.

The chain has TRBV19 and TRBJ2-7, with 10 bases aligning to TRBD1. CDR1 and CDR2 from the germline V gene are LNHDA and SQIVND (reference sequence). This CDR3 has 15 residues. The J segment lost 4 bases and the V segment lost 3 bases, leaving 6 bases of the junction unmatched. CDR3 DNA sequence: TGTGCCAGTAGTATTGGGGGACAGGGGTTTTACGAGCAGTACTTC. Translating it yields CASSIGGQGFYEQYF.

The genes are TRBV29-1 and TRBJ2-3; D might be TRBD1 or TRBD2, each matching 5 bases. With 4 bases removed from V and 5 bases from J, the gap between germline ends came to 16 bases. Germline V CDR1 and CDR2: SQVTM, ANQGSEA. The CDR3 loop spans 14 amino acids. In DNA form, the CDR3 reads TGCAGCGTTGTCCGGGACCCCGCGGGAGATACGCAGTATTTT. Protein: CSVVRDPAGDTQYF.